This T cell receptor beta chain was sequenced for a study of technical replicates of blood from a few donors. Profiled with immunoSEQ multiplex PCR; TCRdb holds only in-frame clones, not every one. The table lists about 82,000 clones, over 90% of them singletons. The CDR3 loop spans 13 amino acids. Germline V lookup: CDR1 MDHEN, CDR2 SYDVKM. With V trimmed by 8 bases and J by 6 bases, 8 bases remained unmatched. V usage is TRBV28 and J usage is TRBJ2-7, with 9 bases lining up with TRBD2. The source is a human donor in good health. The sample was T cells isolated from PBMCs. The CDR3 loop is CASLLAGDREQYF. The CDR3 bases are TGTGCCAGCTTGTTAGCGGGAGATCGCGAGCAGTACTTC.